One T cell receptor (beta chain) is described in this entry. Antigen: not known. The data derive from a study of cytomegalovirus exposure and HLA in healthy donors. Overall study findings and caveats: Overall, roughly 160 TCR beta chains were annotated as cytomegalovirus-associated.

Measured with immunoSEQ multiplex PCR; TCRdb has only the in-frame clones, and not every one. The data contain about 180,000 clones, less than 85% of them seen just once; the ten biggest clones take up roughly 15%. The donors were in the roughly 130-subject validation cohort; that cohort was separate from the roughly 680-subject first cohort. Trimming at V came to 7 bases and at J to 6 bases, leaving 10 bases not matched to a gene. CDR3 length: 16 residues. CDR1 and CDR2 from the germline V gene are MNHEY and SMNVEV (reference sequence). The receptor's source is a man younger than 30 in good health and CMV-seropositive. Sequenced material: PBMCs. V usage is TRBV27 and J usage is TRBJ2-2, with 11 nucleotides matching TRBD2. For the CDR3, the DNA is TGTGCCAGCACTCCGTTTAGCGGGGGGGAGGCCGGGGAGCTGTTTTTT. As protein: CASTPFSGGEAGELFF.